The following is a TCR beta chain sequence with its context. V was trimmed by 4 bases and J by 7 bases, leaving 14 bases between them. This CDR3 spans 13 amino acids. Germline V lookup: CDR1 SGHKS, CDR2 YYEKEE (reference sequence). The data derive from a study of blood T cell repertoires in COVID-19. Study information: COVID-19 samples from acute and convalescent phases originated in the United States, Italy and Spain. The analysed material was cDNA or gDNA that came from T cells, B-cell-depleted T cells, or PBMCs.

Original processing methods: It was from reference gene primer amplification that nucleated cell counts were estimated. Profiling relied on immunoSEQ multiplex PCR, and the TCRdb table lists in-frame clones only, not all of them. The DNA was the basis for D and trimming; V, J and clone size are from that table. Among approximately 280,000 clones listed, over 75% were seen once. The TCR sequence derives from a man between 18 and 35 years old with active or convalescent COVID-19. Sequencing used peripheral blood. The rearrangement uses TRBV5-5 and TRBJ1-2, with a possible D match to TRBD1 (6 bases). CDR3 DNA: TGTGCCAGCAGCCCTGGCATCAGGGGTGGCTACACCTTC. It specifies CASSPGIRGGYTF.